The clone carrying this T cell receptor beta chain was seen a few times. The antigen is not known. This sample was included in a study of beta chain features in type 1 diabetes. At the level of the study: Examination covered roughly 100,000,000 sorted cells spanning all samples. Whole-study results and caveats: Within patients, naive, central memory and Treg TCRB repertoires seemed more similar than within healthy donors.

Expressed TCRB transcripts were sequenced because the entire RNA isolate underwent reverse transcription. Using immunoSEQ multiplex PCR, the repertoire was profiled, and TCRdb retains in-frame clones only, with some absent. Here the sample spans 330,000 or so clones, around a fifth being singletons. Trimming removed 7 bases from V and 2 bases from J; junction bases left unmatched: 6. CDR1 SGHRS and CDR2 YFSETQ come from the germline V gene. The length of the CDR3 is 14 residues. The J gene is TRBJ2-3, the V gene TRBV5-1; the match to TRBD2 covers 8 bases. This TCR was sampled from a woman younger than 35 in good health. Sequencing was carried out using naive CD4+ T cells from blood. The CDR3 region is CASSTSVSTDTQYF. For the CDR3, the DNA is TGCGCCAGCTCGACTAGCGTCTCCACAGATACGCAGTATTTT.